The source of this T cell receptor beta chain is a study of CD8+ T cells in alopecia areata. Across the whole study: Each of the treated patients was given oral tofacitinib, 5 to 10 mg twice daily, for moderate-to-severe alopecia areata.

The CDR3 length is 10 residues. The germline V gene has CDR1 DFQATT and CDR2 SNEGSKA (reference sequence). The ends were cut back, 5 bases at V and 2 bases at J, with 3 bases in the middle. Investigators isolated RNA and reverse transcribed it into cDNA to act as the sequencing template. Clones were sequenced by immunoSEQ multiplex PCR, and TCRdb holds only the in-frame ones, with some missing. Among fewer than 200,000 clones listed, roughly 70% were seen once. Notes on the study in general: The study found higher clonality in lesional than normal scalp, especially in alopecia totalis/universalis. Scalp samples also contribute reads from the resident alphabeta T cells found in normal skin. Although TCR sharing was seen in mice, sharing across patients was less clear, possibly for HLA-related reasons.

As for this clone: Its specificity is unknown.

J is TRBJ2-5 and V is TRBV20-1; D is ambiguous. The input for sequencing was CD8+ T cells sorted from blood, taken at week 0. The sequence came from a human donor with alopecia areata. CDR3: CSALQETQYF. Here the CDR3 DNA reads TGCAGTGCTTTACAAGAGACCCAGTACTTC.